The 21 T cell receptor beta chains in this list originate from one sample, sequenced in a study of response to subunit inactivated influenza vaccine (dated by TCRdb to the late 2010s). Library construction relied on RT-PCR. The instrument was an Illumina HiSeq 2500. Starting from the raw public reads, TCRdb applied fastp trimming at Q25, assembled clones with MiXCR and retained in-frame beta chains. Under each unique CDR3 protein, matching rows form one entry showing the most common genes and DNA. The sample records approximately 500,000 distinct CDR3 sequences, 12% to 15% of which are singletons. Jointly, the top ten make up around 10% of the sample. The sample in question was PBMCs from blood, obtained about 11 days after vaccination. These receptors were obtained from a man aged 45 to 65 who received an inactivated influenza vaccine. Donor details come from another sample of the same person, matched by shared clones.

The sample holds a few counts of this clonotype. The chain uses TRBV5-6 and TRBJ2-1; D gene unclear. The CDR3 has 14 residues. V gave up 1 base and J gave up 5 bases, with 10 bases separating them. Germline V gives CDR1 SGHDT, CDR2 YYEEEE. As DNA, the CDR3 is TGTGCCAGCAGCTTGAGGGCCTACCACAATGAGCAGTTCTTC. Protein sequence: CASSLRAYHNEQFF. The full variable domain, its missing parts supplied by reference TRBV5-6 and TRBJ2-1, is DAGVTQSPTHLIKTRGQQVTLRCSPKSGHDTVSWYQQALGQGPQFIFQYYEEEERQRGNFPDRFSGHQFPNYSSELNVNALLLGDSALYLCASSLRAYHNEQFFGPGTRLTVL.

The V gene is TRBV7-2, the J gene TRBJ2-3; the D gene is possibly TRBD1 (6 bases). Between the trimmed V and J ends, which lost 5 bases and 4 bases, there was a span of 19 bases. Germline values: CDR1 SGHTA, CDR2 FQGNSA. This CDR3 spans 16 amino acids. The CDR3 loop reads CASSVQGGGQADTQYF. The CDR3 DNA sequence: TGTGCCAGCAGCGTACAGGGTGGCGGCCAAGCAGATACGCAGTATTTT.

The J gene is TRBJ2-3, the V gene TRBV5-1; D not resolved. The CDR3 runs 15 residues. V was clipped by 3 bases and J by 5 bases, with 16 bases between them. Looked up from germline, CDR1 is SGHRS and CDR2 is YFSETQ. The CDR3 DNA is TGCGCCAGCAGCTCTGGCCCTACTAAGGGAGATACGCAGTATTTT. It is translated as CASSSGPTKGDTQYF.

In regard to this clonotype: Just one base apart from a much larger clone, this may be a read error. V gene TRBV29-1 combines with J gene TRBJ2-1, with TRBD2 identical over 7 bases. Unmatched junction bases numbered 12, after V lost 7 bases and J lost 3 bases. Germline-derived CDR1 and CDR2 are SQVTM and ANQGSEA. This CDR3 is built from 15 residues. This CDR3 reads CSANLRESNYNEQFF. In DNA form, the CDR3 reads TGCAGCGCCAACCTGCGGGAGTCTAACTACAATGAGCAGTTCTTC.

This clonotype turned up a few times. The rearrangement links TRBV7-2 to TRBJ1-4; D uncertain. V was pared by 1 base and J by 7 bases, with 10 bases between. The CDR3 has 14 residues. Germline CDR1 SGHTA, CDR2 FQGNSA. The CDR3 DNA is TGTGCCAGCAGCTTAGGCGGGAAGGGTGAAAAACTGTTTTTT. Its protein is CASSLGGKGEKLFF.

This clonotype was observed at least ten times. Germline is not matched at one junction end, which may reflect a read error. The genes are TRBV12-3 or TRBV12-4 and TRBJ2-7; D may be TRBD2 (5 bases). The CDR3 spans 13 residues. CDR3 residues: CASSLALVYEQYF. The CDR3, as DNA: TGTGCCAGCAGCTTAGCGTTAGTCTACGAGCAGTACTTC.

This chain uses TRBV5-1 with TRBJ1-5; D ambiguous. With 2 bases removed from V and 1 base from J, the gap between germline ends came to 13 bases. The CDR3 is 16 residues long. Germline V CDR1 and CDR2: SGHRS, YFSETQ. The CDR3 loop is CASSFSAGLSNQPQHF. Written as DNA, the CDR3 is TGCGCCAGCAGCTTTTCCGCCGGATTGAGCAATCAGCCCCAGCATTTT. The full variable domain, in which reference TRBV5-1 and TRBJ1-5 provide the parts outside the CDR3, is KAGVTQTPRYLIKTRGQQVTLSCSPISGHRSVSWYQQTPGQGLQFLFEYFSETQRNKGNFPGRFSGRQFSNSRSEMNVSTLELGDSALYLCASSFSAGLSNQPQHFGDGTRLSIL.

This clonotype showed up just a few times. The chain is built from TRBV29-1 and TRBJ2-1, with unresolved D. The germline V gene encodes CDR1 SQVTM and CDR2 ANQGSEA. CDR3 length equals 13 residues. Trimming took 3 bases from V and 5 from J, leaving 11 bases between them. CDR3 sequence: CSVDPQLNNEQFF. CDR3 sequence (DNA): TGCAGCGTTGACCCCCAGCTAAACAATGAGCAGTTCTTC.

This clonotype was seen ten or more times. Here the CDR3 DNA reads TGTGCCAGCAGGGAATTGGGCACCGGGGAGCTGTTTTTT. It translates to CASRELGTGELFF. The gene calls are TRBV12-3 or TRBV12-4 and TRBJ2-2; D unresolved. Trimming pared 6 bases from V and 4 bases from J, leaving 9 bases between. CDR3 length: 13 amino acids.

This clonotype was detected only a few times. The chain recombines TRBV7-2 with TRBJ2-5; 10 nucleotides match TRBD1. Per the germline V gene, CDR1 is SGHTA and CDR2 is FQGNSA. J gave up 5 bases and V 3 bases, and 9 bases lay outside the gene matches. This CDR3 spans 16 amino acids. CDR3 residues: CASSFGQGVIMETQYF. The CDR3, as DNA: TGTGCCAGCAGCTTCGGACAGGGGGTGATCATGGAGACCCAGTACTTC. Filled out from reference TRBV7-2 and TRBJ2-5, the complete variable domain reads GAGVSQSPSNKVTEKGKDVELRCDPISGHTALYWYRQSLGQGLEFLIYFQGNSAPDKSGLPSDRFSAERTGGSVSTLTIQRTQQEDSAVYLCASSFGQGVIMETQYFGPGTRLLVL.

The chain has TRBV7-2 and TRBJ2-2, with TRBD2 identical over 10 bases. The V gene's germline CDR1 is SGHTA and CDR2 FQGNSA. V lost 3 bases to trimming and J lost 7 bases; unmatched junction nucleotides: 5. This CDR3 comprises 15 residues. CDR3 sequence reads: CASSFSGGSGGELFF. CDR3 DNA sequence: TGTGCCAGCAGCTTTAGCGGGGGGTCCGGCGGGGAGCTGTTTTTT. The whole variable domain, filled in from reference TRBV7-2 and TRBJ2-2, reads GAGVSQSPSNKVTEKGKDVELRCDPISGHTALYWYRQSLGQGLEFLIYFQGNSAPDKSGLPSDRFSAERTGGSVSTLTIQRTQQEDSAVYLCASSFSGGSGGELFFGEGSRLTVL.

This clonotype was recorded a few times. V gene TRBV2 combines with J gene TRBJ1-1, with TRBD1 matching 7 bases. This CDR3 region has 13 residues. Germline-derived CDR1 and CDR2 are SNHLY and FYNNEI. V shed 7 bases, J shed 5 bases, and the junction held 7 bases outside the gene matches. The CDR3: CASTVRQGTEAFF. The CDR3 bases are TGTGCCAGCACGGTTCGACAGGGAACTGAAGCTTTCTTT.

The J gene is TRBJ1-4, the V gene TRBV4-3; TRBD1 might be the D (5 bases). This CDR3 has 16 amino acids. Looked up from germline, CDR1 is LGHNA and CDR2 is YSLEER. V was trimmed by 4 bases and J by 7 bases, leaving 19 bases between them. The CDR3, as DNA: TGCGCCAGCAGCCCCCCCTCTGGGGGAGGTCGTGAAAAACTGTTTTTT. It codes for CASSPPSGGGREKLFF.

The J gene is TRBJ2-7, the V gene TRBV28; TRBD2 matches at 8 bases. The V segment lost 2 bases and the J segment 7 bases; nucleotides outside the gene matches: 7. Per germline, CDR1 MDHEN and CDR2 SYDVKM. This CDR3 is built from 14 residues. The CDR3 spells CASSLSGAGGEQYF. CDR3 coding DNA: TGTGCCAGCAGTTTAAGCGGGGCGGGAGGTGAGCAGTACTTC.

The V gene is TRBV6-1, the J gene TRBJ2-7, with D unresolved. V lost 4 bases and J 2 bases, leaving 6 bases between the germline ends. CDR3 length: 12 residues. Germline CDR1 and CDR2: MNHNS and SASEGT. The CDR3 region is CASSVGTYEQYF. The DNA for the CDR3 is TGTGCCAGCAGTGTGGGAACCTACGAGCAGTACTTC.

The rearrangement joins TRBV4-3 to TRBJ2-7; D gene uncertain. Trimming removed 0 bases at V and 5 bases at J, with 8 bases between. The length of the CDR3 is 13 residues. The germline gives CDR1 LGHNA, CDR2 YSLEER. For the CDR3, the DNA is TGCGCCAGCAGCCAAGAATTGGGGAACGAGCAGTACTTC. Translated, it gives CASSQELGNEQYF.

The V gene is TRBV14, the J gene TRBJ1-3, with unresolved D. Germline V gene sequence: CDR1 SGHDN, CDR2 FVKESK. Between the trimmed V and J ends, which lost 0 bases and 0 bases, there was a span of 6 bases. The CDR3 sequence is 15 residues long. The CDR3 DNA follows: TGTGCCAGCAGCCAAGAGATTGTCTCTGGAAACACCATATATTTT. It specifies CASSQEIVSGNTIYF.

This clonotype appeared a few times. The junction and the germline gene differ at one end; a read error may be behind it. The genes are TRBV3-1 and TRBJ2-1; TRBD2 agrees at 8 bases. The CDR3 consists of 16 residues. Germline CDR1 LGHDT, CDR2 YNNKEL (reference sequence). Written as DNA, the CDR3 is TGTGCCAGCAGCCAAGTCGCGGGGGGCTTGTCAAATGGGCAGTTCTTC. Its protein product is CASSQVAGGLSNGQFF.

This chain connects TRBV20-1 to TRBJ2-1, with TRBD2 identical over 11 bases. The junction had 7 bases not matched to a gene; V was cut back by 5 bases and J by 7 bases. This CDR3 contains 14 residues. CDR1 is DFQATT and CDR2 is SNEGSKA in the germline V gene (reference sequence). The CDR3 DNA sequence: TGCAGTGCTGTTAGCGGGAGGGCCTGGAATGAGCAGTTCTTC. Protein: CSAVSGRAWNEQFF.

The chain joins TRBV7-2 to TRBJ2-3; possibly TRBD2 for D (6 bases). CDR1 and CDR2 (germline): SGHTA, FQGNSA. The CDR3 has 15 amino acids. With 3 bases removed from V and 0 bases from J, the gap between germline ends came to 10 bases. The CDR3 protein is CASSFKAGSTDTQYF. CDR3 bases: TGTGCCAGCAGCTTTAAGGCGGGGAGCACAGATACGCAGTATTTT.

This clonotype was counted many times. The chain joins TRBV5-1 to TRBJ2-1; TRBD2 agrees at 15 bases. Germline V CDR1 and CDR2: SGHRS, YFSETQ. CDR3 length equals 18 residues. J was trimmed by 8 bases and V by 4 bases; bases with no gene match: 13. The CDR3 nucleotides read TGCGCCAGCAGCCCCCGGACTAGCGGGAGGGCCTCCCTCCATGAGCAGTTCTTC. This encodes CASSPRTSGRASLHEQFF.